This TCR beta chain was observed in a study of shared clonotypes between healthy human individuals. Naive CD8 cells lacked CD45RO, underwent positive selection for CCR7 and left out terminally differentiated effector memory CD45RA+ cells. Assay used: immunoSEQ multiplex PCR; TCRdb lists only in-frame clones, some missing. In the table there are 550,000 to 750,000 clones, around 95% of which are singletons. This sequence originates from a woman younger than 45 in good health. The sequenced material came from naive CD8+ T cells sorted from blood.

The CDR3 DNA follows: TGTGCCAGTAGTACCGGCTCTGGGGCCAACGTCCTGACTTTC. Translation: CASSTGSGANVLTF. The chain recombines TRBV19 with TRBJ2-6; D ambiguous. The V gene's germline CDR1 is LNHDA and CDR2 SQIVND (reference sequence). CDR3 length: 14 amino acids. Trimming left V 4 bases short and J 0 bases short, with 4 bases between.